What follows are 14 T cell receptor beta chains derived from one specimen sequenced in a study of T cells in Graves' hyperthyroidism and ophthalmopathy. It was RNA transcripts that yielded the amplified TCR beta CDR3 regions. During a first-round RT-PCR of the TCR CDR3, the HTBI primer set was used. TCRdb ran MiXCR on the multiplex PCR reads and lists one entry per CDR3 protein. The data show about 400,000 distinct CDR3 sequences, about a sixth seen once. Sequencing was performed on blood. These receptors were collected from a woman under 30 with Graves' hyperthyroidism.

This clonotype came up a few times. The V and J genes are TRBV6-1 and TRBJ1-5, with D unresolved. The CDR3 has 14 amino acids. Looked up from germline, CDR1 is MNHNS and CDR2 is SASEGT. V lost 4 bases and J lost 0, with 7 bases in between. The CDR3 sequence: CASSGVSSNQPQHF. The CDR3 DNA is TGTGCCAGCAGTGGGGTTAGTAGCAATCAGCCCCAGCATTTT.

V usage is TRBV27 and J usage is TRBJ2-7; TRBD1 agrees at 9 bases. CDR3 length: 16 residues. V was clipped by 6 bases and J by 3 bases; unmatched bases: 12. Germline-derived CDR1 and CDR2 are MNHEY and SMNVEV (reference sequence). Here the CDR3 reads CASRGVRGQGLYEQYF. DNA for the CDR3: TGTGCCAGCAGGGGGGTGAGGGGACAGGGACTCTACGAGCAGTACTTC.

A few counts support this clonotype. This chain uses TRBV9 with TRBJ2-3; 9 bases fit TRBD1. The germline V gene encodes CDR1 SGDLS and CDR2 YYNGEE. The CDR3 runs 16 residues. V shed 0 bases and J 0 bases; nucleotides not matched to a gene: 2. CDR3 in amino acids: CASSVEDRGSTDTQYF. The CDR3 region has the DNA TGTGCCAGCAGCGTAGAGGACAGGGGAAGCACAGATACGCAGTATTTT. Variable domain in full (rest from reference TRBV9 and TRBJ2-3): DSGVTQTPKHLITATGQRVTLRCSPRSGDLSVYWYQQSLDQGLQFLIQYYNGEERAKGNILERFSAQQFPDLHSELNLSSLELGDSALYFCASSVEDRGSTDTQYFGPGTRLTVL.

CDR3 in amino acids: CASSLDQGTYTF. The CDR3 region has the DNA TGCGCCAGCAGCTTGGACCAGGGAACCTACACCTTC. The rearrangement uses TRBV5-1 and TRBJ1-2, with TRBD1 as a possible D gene (5 bases). V dropped 0 bases and J dropped 10 bases, with 10 bases sitting between them. Per germline, CDR1 SGHRS and CDR2 YFSETQ. This CDR3 has 12 amino acids.

This clonotype was counted at least ten times. The CDR3 sequence: CSARVLDSANQPQHF. In nucleotides, the CDR3 is TGCAGTGCTAGAGTTCTGGACAGTGCCAATCAGCCCCAGCATTTT. The chain couples TRBV20-1 to TRBJ1-5; TRBD1 is a possible D gene (6 bases). CDR1 is DFQATT, CDR2 SNEGSKA, per germline (reference sequence). This CDR3 is built from 15 residues. V lost 1 base to trimming and J lost 3 bases, with 13 bases between them.

This clonotype was detected many times. The genes are TRBV7-2 and TRBJ1-6; perhaps TRBD1 as D (5 bases). Trimming stripped 5 bases from V and 9 bases from J, with 14 bases between. CDR1 and CDR2 from the germline V gene are SGHTA and FQGNSA. The CDR3 length is 14 residues. CDR3 DNA: TGTGCCAGCAGCCCGCGGACAAGTGGTTCACCCCTCCACTTT. This encodes CASSPRTSGSPLHF.

V is TRBV12-3 or TRBV12-4 and J is TRBJ1-3; D is uncertain. Trimming took 5 bases from V and 2 from J, leaving 16 bases between them. CDR3 length equals 16 residues. As DNA, the CDR3 is TGTGCCAGCAGTCTACCTCGCCGCAATCCTGGAAACACCATATATTTT. Protein: CASSLPRRNPGNTIYF.

This clonotype was observed at least ten times. The J gene is TRBJ1-1, the V gene TRBV2; no reliable D call. The CDR3 sequence is 14 residues long. The germline CDR1 and CDR2 sequences are SNHLY and FYNNEI. V was trimmed by 6 bases and J by 3 bases, leaving 14 bases between them. In nucleotides, the CDR3 is TGTGCCAGCAGGGCCCGAGCGGGGTACACTGAAGCTTTCTTT. Translated, it gives CASRARAGYTEAFF.

The gene calls are TRBV7-9 and TRBJ2-2; 7 bases are a match to TRBD2. J was trimmed by 6 bases and V by 1 base; bases with no gene match: 5. This CDR3 contains 15 residues. Per germline, CDR1 SEHNR and CDR2 FQNEAQ (reference sequence). The DNA of the CDR3 is TGTGCCAGCAGCTTAGTAGGGACTACGGCCGGGGAGCTGTTTTTT. It translates to CASSLVGTTAGELFF.

To note about this clonotype: The junction does not match germline at one end; this may be a read error. This rearrangement joins TRBV2 to TRBJ1-2; TRBD1 is a possible D gene (5 bases). The CDR3 runs 14 residues. CDR1 and CDR2 (germline): SNHLY, FYNNEI. The CDR3 here is CTSSEEAGTYGYTF. The CDR3 bases are TGTACCAGCAGTGAAGAGGCGGGGACCTATGGCTACACCTTC. The full variable domain, in which reference TRBV2 and TRBJ1-2 provide the parts outside the CDR3, is EPEVTQTPSHQVTQMGQEVILRCVPISNHLYFYWYRQILGQKVEFLVSFYNNEISEKSEIFDDQFSVERPDGSNFTLKIRSTKLEDSAMYFCTSSEEAGTYGYTFGSGTRLTVV.

To note about this clonotype: This may come from a read error, since a much larger clone is one base off. The CDR3: CSVGRDNKPGYTF. The CDR3 DNA sequence: TGCAGCGTGGGGCGGGACAACAAGCCTGGCTACACCTTC. The chain employs TRBV29-1 and TRBJ1-2; TRBD1 is a possible D gene (6 bases). The CDR3 is 13 amino acids. The germline CDR1 and CDR2 sequences are SQVTM and ANQGSEA. V lost 6 bases and J 7 bases, leaving 18 bases between the germline ends.

There are many counts of this clonotype. This chain connects TRBV11-2 to TRBJ2-2, with a tentative D call TRBD2 (5 bases). Trimming cost V 5 bases and J 6 bases, with 10 bases left between them. In germline, CDR1 is SGHAT, CDR2 FQNNGV. The CDR3 loop spans 13 amino acids. CDR3: CASSRTRAGELFF. The CDR3 region has the DNA TGTGCCAGCAGCCGCACTAGGGCCGGGGAGCTGTTTTTT.

Ten or more counts support this clonotype. V is TRBV10-3 and J is TRBJ1-2; 8 positions agree with TRBD1. Germline values: CDR1 ENHRY, CDR2 SYGVKD. J lost 8 bases, V lost 2 bases, and 7 bases had no gene match. This CDR3 has 14 amino acids. For the CDR3, the DNA is TGTGCCATCAGTGAGGGACAGGGCGCAGGGGGCTACACCTTC. It codes for CAISEGQGAGGYTF.

This clonotype was detected many times. One end of the junction fails to match germline, which may point to a read error. CDR3 coding DNA: TGTGCCAGCAGCTCATATCCGGGACAGGGTTCAAATCGGCCCCAGCATTTT. Protein: CASSSYPGQGSNRPQHF. This chain uses TRBV7-2 with TRBJ1-5, with 9 bases lining up with TRBD1. This CDR3 contains 17 residues. The germline V gene has CDR1 SGHTA and CDR2 FQGNSA.